Following are 15 T cell receptor beta chains from one sample sequenced in a study of shared clonotypes between healthy human individuals. Produced via immunoSEQ multiplex PCR; TCRdb's table is partial and in-frame only. The table lists about 1.5 million clones, 95% to 99% of them singletons. Sequenced: naive CD4+ T cells sorted from blood. Indicated subset: CD45RA+ positively selected. Receptor source: a man aged 25 to 40 in good health.

The V and J genes are TRBV19 and TRBJ2-7; TRBD2 aligns across 7 bases. This CDR3 has 16 residues. J lost 0 bases, V lost 5 bases, and 10 bases had no gene match. Germline values: CDR1 LNHDA, CDR2 SQIVND (reference sequence). CDR3 amino acids: CASSSPRTSDSYEQYF. CDR3 bases: TGTGCCAGTAGTTCGCCCCGAACTAGCGACTCCTACGAGCAGTACTTC.

The chain joins TRBV19 to TRBJ2-2; 13 bases line up with TRBD2. This CDR3 region has 15 residues. The ends lost 4 bases at V and 6 bases at J; junction bases unmatched: 2. Germline values: CDR1 LNHDA, CDR2 SQIVND (reference sequence). The DNA for the CDR3 is TGTGCCAGTAGTAGCACTAGCGGGAGGGCCGGGGAGCTGTTTTTT. It codes for CASSSTSGRAGELFF.

The chain combines TRBV6-1 with TRBJ2-7; 7 bases agree with TRBD2. Germline CDR1 MNHNS, CDR2 SASEGT. V dropped 6 bases and J dropped 2; count of bases not matched to a gene: 4. The CDR3 is made up of 13 amino acids. The CDR3 DNA follows: TGTGCCAGCAGCAGGACTAGGACCTACGAGCAGTACTTC. This sequence encodes CASSRTRTYEQYF.

The rearrangement joins TRBV9 to TRBJ2-3; the D is unclear. V was clipped by 6 bases and J by 0 bases, with 8 bases between them. This CDR3 spans 13 amino acids. Germline V lookup: CDR1 SGDLS, CDR2 YYNGEE. The CDR3 DNA is TGTGCCAGCACAAGTGTCAGCACAGATACGCAGTATTTT. This gives the protein CASTSVSTDTQYF.

This sequence joins TRBV7-2 and TRBJ1-3; D is possibly TRBD1 (5 bases). This CDR3 contains 17 residues. CDR1 is SGHTA and CDR2 is FQGNSA in the germline V gene. V lost 1 base and J 4 bases, leaving 17 bases between the germline ends. The CDR3 protein is CASSLVTGAMGGNTIYF. CDR3 nucleotide sequence: TGTGCCAGCAGCTTAGTAACAGGAGCCATGGGGGGAAACACCATATATTTT.

This clone occurred once. The chain employs TRBV15 and TRBJ2-1, with a possible D match to TRBD1 (5 bases). The CDR3 runs 20 residues. V shed 0 bases and J shed 3 bases, with 24 bases lying between them. From germline, CDR1 is LNHNV and CDR2 YYDKDF (reference sequence). CDR3 DNA: TGTGCCACCAGCAGAGATAGGGGCCCCCGGGTATTGAAGGGCTACAATGAGCAGTTCTTC. It codes for CATSRDRGPRVLKGYNEQFF.

The chain couples TRBV28 to TRBJ1-1; TRBD1 matches at 7 bases. J was trimmed by 1 base and V by 5 bases; bases with no gene match: 7. Germline assignment: CDR1 MDHEN and CDR2 SYDVKM. CDR3 length: 15 amino acids. CDR3 residues: CASSPNRGENTEAFF. The CDR3 DNA sequence: TGTGCCAGCAGTCCCAACAGGGGCGAGAACACTGAAGCTTTCTTT.

This sequence joins TRBV25-1 and TRBJ2-7; D ambiguous. Germline CDR1 reads MGHDK; CDR2 reads SYGVNS. CDR3 length: 12 residues. Trimming stripped 3 bases from V and 3 bases from J, with 6 bases between. DNA of the CDR3: TGTGCCAGCAGTGATTACGGCTACGAGCAGTACTTC. This translates into CASSDYGYEQYF.

CDR3 region: CASLTFGKGENYGYTF. The CDR3 DNA reads TGTGCCAGCCTGACCTTTGGCAAAGGGGAGAACTATGGCTACACCTTC. This chain uses TRBV18 with TRBJ1-2; D possibly corresponds to TRBD1 (5 bases). The CDR3 extends over 16 amino acids. V was shortened by 8 bases and J by 2 bases, with 21 bases between the two germline ends. CDR1 and CDR2 from the germline V gene are KGHSH and LQKENI.

The rearrangement joins TRBV10-3 to TRBJ2-7; D perhaps matches TRBD1 (5 bases). V lost 2 bases and J 0 bases, leaving 14 bases between the germline ends. The CDR3 contains 16 residues. Germline CDR1 ENHRY, CDR2 SYGVKD. CDR3 coding DNA: TGTGCCATCAGTGAGGCGGACATAGGTAGCTCCTACGAGCAGTACTTC. Protein sequence: CAISEADIGSSYEQYF.

This chain uses TRBV2 with TRBJ1-1, with D unresolved. CDR3 length equals 11 residues. Between the trimmed V and J ends, which lost 2 bases and 7 bases, there was a span of 5 bases. Per the germline V gene, CDR1 is SNHLY and CDR2 is FYNNEI. Written as DNA, the CDR3 is TGTGCCAGCAGTGAATTTCGTGAAGCTTTCTTT. Translation gives CASSEFREAFF.

The rearrangement links TRBV7-9 to TRBJ2-6; D possibly corresponds to TRBD1 (5 bases). Germline loops: CDR1 SEHNR, CDR2 FQNEAQ (reference sequence). This CDR3 spans 16 amino acids. V shed 5 bases and J shed 0 bases, with 11 bases lying between them. The CDR3 DNA follows: TGTGCCAGCAGCAACGGACACCACTCTGGGGCCAACGTCCTGACTTTC. Translation gives CASSNGHHSGANVLTF.

V is TRBV20-1 and J is TRBJ1-2, with a possible D match to TRBD1 (5 bases). The V and J ends lost 6 bases and 7 bases respectively, with 12 bases between them. The germline gives CDR1 DFQATT, CDR2 SNEGSKA (reference sequence). The CDR3 runs to 11 residues. The CDR3 is CSAGSGVGYTF. CDR3 coding DNA: TGCAGTGCGGGTTCGGGGGTTGGCTACACCTTC.

This chain links TRBV27 with TRBJ2-3, with a possible D match to TRBD1 (6 bases). The CDR3 extends over 13 amino acids. The germline CDR1 and CDR2 sequences are MNHEY and SMNVEV (reference sequence). The V end lost 9 bases, the J end lost 6 bases, and 16 bases lay between the germline ends. The CDR3 spells CASRRQAPDTQYF. In DNA form, the CDR3 reads TGTGCCAGTCGCCGACAGGCACCTGATACGCAGTATTTT.

The chain has TRBV5-6 and TRBJ1-2, with TRBD1 matching 9 bases. Germline V gives CDR1 SGHDT, CDR2 YYEEEE. The CDR3 consists of 17 residues. Germline trimming cut 4 bases from V and 4 bases from J; bases unmatched to any gene: 14. The CDR3 here is CASSPSGTGRFIYGYTF. DNA of the CDR3: TGTGCCAGCAGCCCCTCCGGGACAGGGCGGTTTATCTATGGCTACACCTTC.